The clone carrying this TCR beta chain was detected once. Its matching antigen is unknown. The data were obtained in a study of cytomegalovirus exposure and HLA in healthy donors. Study-wide background: Previous work identified 117 million unique TCR beta sequences from around 200 million T cells. Findings of the study overall: Reports showed the classifier diagnosing cytomegalovirus status with high specificity and sensitivity. Earlier analysis looked at TCR beta V segments, and most were productive about 90% or about 30% of the time. When the data were analyzed later, several of the most significant clusters appeared to be linked to common viral pathogens.

Both 60 Vbeta primers and 13 Jbeta primers went into the PCR. Some clones are missing from TCRdb's copy, which holds only in-frame ones; the method was immunoSEQ multiplex PCR. The table lists a few hundred thousand clones, approximately 80% of them singletons. The sequence was obtained from a girl aged 10 to 17 in good health and CMV-seronegative. Sequences were obtained from PBMCs.

CDR3 nucleotides: TGTGCCAGCAGCTTAGCGGTTCCGGGGAGGGGAAACACCATATATTTT. Amino acids: CASSLAVPGRGNTIYF. The chain joins TRBV7-6 to TRBJ1-3, with D unresolved. This CDR3 comprises 16 residues. Germline V gene sequence: CDR1 SGHVS, CDR2 FNYEAQ. The V end lost 0 bases, the J end lost 4 bases, and 13 bases lay between the germline ends.